This T cell receptor beta chain was sequenced during a study of cytomegalovirus exposure and HLA in healthy donors. Study-wide findings and caveats: It was in a later analysis that TCR association rates were seen to vary by HLA locus, highest for DRB1 and lowest for HLA-C.

As regards this clone: Its antigen remains unknown.

Whereas donors were nominally healthy upon sampling, unrecorded immune exposures were probable. A multiplex PCR was run with 60 Vbeta primers and 13 Jbeta primers. Sequenced by immunoSEQ multiplex PCR; TCRdb stores in-frame clones only, minus some. This sample's table reports approximately 190,000 clones. The receptor was derived from a man in his thirties or forties in good health and CMV-seronegative. The sequenced material came from PBMCs.

CDR3 in amino acids: CSGGTHGYTF. In DNA form, the CDR3 reads TGCAGTGGAGGGACACATGGCTACACCTTC. The genes are TRBV20-1 and TRBJ1-2; the D gene is possibly TRBD1 (6 bases). The germline V gene encodes CDR1 DFQATT and CDR2 SNEGSKA (reference sequence). V shed 7 bases and J shed 6 bases, with 9 bases lying between them. This CDR3 region has 10 residues.